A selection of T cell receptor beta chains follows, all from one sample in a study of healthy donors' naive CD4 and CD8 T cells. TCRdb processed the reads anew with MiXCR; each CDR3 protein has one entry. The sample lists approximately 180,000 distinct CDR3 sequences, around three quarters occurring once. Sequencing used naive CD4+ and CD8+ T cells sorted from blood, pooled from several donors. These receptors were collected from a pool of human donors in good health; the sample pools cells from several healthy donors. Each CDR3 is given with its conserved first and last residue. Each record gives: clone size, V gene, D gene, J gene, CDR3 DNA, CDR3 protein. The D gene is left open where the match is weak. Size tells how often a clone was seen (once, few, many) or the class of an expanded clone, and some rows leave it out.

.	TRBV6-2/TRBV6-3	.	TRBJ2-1	TGTGCCAGCAGTTTCGACACGCCGGACTACAATGAGCAGTTCTTC	CASSFDTPDYNEQFF
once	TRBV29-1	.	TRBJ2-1	TGCAGTGTTGATCTAGCGTCCCGGTCCTACAATGAGCAGTTCTTC	CSVDLASRSYNEQFF
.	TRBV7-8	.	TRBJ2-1	TGTGCCAGCAGCCTAAGGGACACCTTCAATGAGCAGTTCTTC	CASSLRDTFNEQFF
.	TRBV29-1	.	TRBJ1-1	TGCAGCGTTGGGGCAGGGCGTGATACTGAAGCTTTCTTT	CSVGAGRDTEAFF
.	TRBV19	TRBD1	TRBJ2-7	TGTGCCAGTAATGAGGCGAGGACAGGGAACTACGAGCAGTACTTC	CASNEARTGNYEQYF
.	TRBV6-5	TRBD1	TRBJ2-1	TGTGCCAGCAGTTACGGGACAGGGCTTAACAATGAGCAGTTCTTC	CASSYGTGLNNEQFF
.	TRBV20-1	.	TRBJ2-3	TGCAGTGCTAGGAGGACAGATACGCAGTATTTT	CSARRTDTQYF
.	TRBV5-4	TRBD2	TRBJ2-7	TGTGCCAGCAGCCTGGGACTAGCGGGAGGTGGCTCGGGCGAGCAGTACTTC	CASSLGLAGGGSGEQYF
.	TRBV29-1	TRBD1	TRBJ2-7	TGCAGCGTTGATGGCCGGGACAGCACCTACGAGCAGTACTTC	CSVDGRDSTYEQYF
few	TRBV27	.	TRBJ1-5	TGTGCCAGCAGGTCAGGAGGGAGCAATCAGCCCCAGCATTTT	CASRSGGSNQPQHF
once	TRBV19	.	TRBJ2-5	TGTGCCAGTAGTATAGAAACCGGGAGACAAGTGGAGACCCAGTACTTC	CASSIETGRQVETQYF
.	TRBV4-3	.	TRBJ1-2	TGCGCCAGCAGCCAATCTATTCCTCCGGGCGTGGCTCGAGGCTACACCTTC	CASSQSIPPGVARGYTF
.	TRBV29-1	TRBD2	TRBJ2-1	TGCAGCGTTGCTGGGACTAGCGGCTACAATGAGCAGTTCTTC	CSVAGTSGYNEQFF
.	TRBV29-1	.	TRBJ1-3	TGCAGCGTTGGATCTGGCCCCGGGACGCTCTCTGGAAACACCATATATTTT	CSVGSGPGTLSGNTIYF
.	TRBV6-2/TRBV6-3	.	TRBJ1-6	TGTGCCAGCAGTTACCTGGGAGGTCCCCTCCACTTT	CASSYLGGPLHF
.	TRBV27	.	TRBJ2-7	TGTGCCAGCAGTTTTGAGAGCGAAGCCTACGAGCAGTACTTC	CASSFESEAYEQYF
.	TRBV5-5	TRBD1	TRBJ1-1	TGTGCCAGCAGCTCTCGACAGGGGACGGGCACTGAAGCTTTCTTT	CASSSRQGTGTEAFF
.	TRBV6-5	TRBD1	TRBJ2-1	TGTGCCAGCAGTCGGGACAGGGTCGTGGGTGAGCAGTTCTTC	CASSRDRVVGEQFF
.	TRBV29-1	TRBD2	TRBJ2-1	TGCAGCGTTGAGGGACTAGCGGGGGGGTCCTACAATGAGCAGTTCTTC	CSVEGLAGGSYNEQFF
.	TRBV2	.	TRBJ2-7	TGTGCCAGCACCGGGACCTACGAGCAGTACTTC	CASTGTYEQYF
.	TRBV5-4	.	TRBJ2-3	TGTGCCAGCAGCTTGGATGGCCGTGATACGCAGTATTTT	CASSLDGRDTQYF
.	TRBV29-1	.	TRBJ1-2	TGCAGCGTCGCCCGGTCGGGCGGCTACACCTTC	CSVARSGGYTF
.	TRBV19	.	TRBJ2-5	TGTGCCAGTACCCAGACGGGGGCCCTAGAGACCCAGTACTTC	CASTQTGALETQYF
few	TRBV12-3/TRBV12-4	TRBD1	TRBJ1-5	TGTGCCAGCAGGAAACAGGGGGCAGGCAATCAGCCCCAGCATTTT	CASRKQGAGNQPQHF
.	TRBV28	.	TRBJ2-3	TGTGCCAGCAGTCCCGACTTGGATACGGAGTATTTT	CASSPDLDTEYF
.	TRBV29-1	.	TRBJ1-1	TGCAGCGTACCCATTGGGGGGTTTAACACTGAAGCTTTCTTT	CSVPIGGFNTEAFF
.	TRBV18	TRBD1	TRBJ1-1	TGTGCCAACAGACAGGGGTTGAACACTGAAGCTTTCTTT	CANRQGLNTEAFF
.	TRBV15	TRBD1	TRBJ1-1	TGTGCCACCGATGAGTACAGGGGGCGCGGCACTGAAGCTTTCTTT	CATDEYRGRGTEAFF
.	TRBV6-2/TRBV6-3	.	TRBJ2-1	TGTGCCAGCAGTTGGACCATCAATGAGCAGTTCTTC	CASSWTINEQFF
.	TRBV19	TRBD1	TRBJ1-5	TGTGCCAGTAGTACGGGACAGGGACTCAATCAGCCCCAGCATTTT	CASSTGQGLNQPQHF
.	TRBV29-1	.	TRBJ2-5	TGCAGCGGCTTCGGGGGGAGGGGGGAGACCCAGTACTTC	CSGFGGRGETQYF
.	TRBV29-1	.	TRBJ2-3	TGCAGCGTTCTTCGACCGGAGACAGATACGCAGTATTTT	CSVLRPETDTQYF
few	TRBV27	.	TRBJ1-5	TGTGCCGGCTCGGGGCCCCAGCATTTT	CAGSGPQHF
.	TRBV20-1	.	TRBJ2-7	TGCAGTGCTAGCTCAGGGGCCTACGAGCAGTACTTC	CSASSGAYEQYF
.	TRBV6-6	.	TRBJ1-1	TGTGCCAGCAGTCCTCTGGCCATAGGGGGTACCACTGAAGCTTTCTTT	CASSPLAIGGTTEAFF
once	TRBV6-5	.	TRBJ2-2	TGTGCCAGCAGTTACGCCACTTACACCGGGGAGCTGTTTTTT	CASSYATYTGELFF
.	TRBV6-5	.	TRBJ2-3	TGTGCCAGCAGTTACCTGGCGGACACAGATACGCAGTATTTT	CASSYLADTDTQYF
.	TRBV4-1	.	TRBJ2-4	TGCGCCAGCAGCCAAACTCCAGGAGTAGCCAAAAACATTCAGTACTTC	CASSQTPGVAKNIQYF
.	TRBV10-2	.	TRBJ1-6	TGCGCCAGCAGGTTTGGTGATTATAATTCACCCCTCCACTTT	CASRFGDYNSPLHF
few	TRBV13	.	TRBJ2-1	TGTGCCAGCAGCCTGGGGGTAACGCCGCATCGGTTCTTC	CASSLGVTPHRFF
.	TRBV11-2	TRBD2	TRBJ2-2	TGTGCCAGCAGCTTAGTGCTAGGTGCGGGAGGATTTACCGGGGAGCTGTTTTTT	CASSLVLGAGGFTGELFF
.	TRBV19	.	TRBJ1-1	TGTGCCAGTAGGGTGTACACTGAAGCTTTCTTT	CASRVYTEAFF
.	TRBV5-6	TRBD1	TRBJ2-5	TGTGCCAGCAGCTCGCTAGGGGGCATCGAGACCCAGTACTTC	CASSSLGGIETQYF
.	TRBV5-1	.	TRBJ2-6	TGCGCCAGCAGTCCGGACCCCATGTCCTCTGGGGCCAACGTCCTGACTTTC	CASSPDPMSSGANVLTF
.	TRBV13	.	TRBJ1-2	TGTGCCAGCAGCTTCAGGGACTACACCTATGGCTACACCTTC	CASSFRDYTYGYTF
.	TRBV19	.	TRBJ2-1	TGTGCCAGTAGTATAGCCCTGACAGTGGGTGAGCAGTTCTTT	CASSIALTVGEQFF
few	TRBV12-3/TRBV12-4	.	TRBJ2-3	TGTGCCAGCAGTGTCACAGATACGCAGTATTTT	CASSVTDTQYF
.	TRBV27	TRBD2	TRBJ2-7	TGTGCCAGCAGTTTAGAAGGCTCGGCAGTTAGGACTAGGACGGTGTCCTACGAGCAGTACTTC	CASSLEGSAVRTRTVSYEQYF
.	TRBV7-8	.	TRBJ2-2	TGTGCCAGCAGCCCCAGGGGAAGCGGAGTGACCGGGGAGCTGTTTTTT	CASSPRGSGVTGELFF
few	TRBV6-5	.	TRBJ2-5	TGTGCCAGCAGTTACTCGATTTCAGGGCCAGAGACCCAGTACTTC	CASSYSISGPETQYF
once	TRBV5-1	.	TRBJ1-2	TGTGCCAGCAGCTTGGCTTCTAGGAAGTCTAACTATGGCTACACCTTC	CASSLASRKSNYGYTF
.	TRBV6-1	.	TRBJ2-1	TGTGCCAGCAGTGAGAGCCGGGACAAGTGGAGTAAGGAGCAGTTCTTC	CASSESRDKWSKEQFF
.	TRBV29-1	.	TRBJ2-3	TGCAGCGGGGGTGACAGCCCCACGCAGTATTTT	CSGGDSPTQYF